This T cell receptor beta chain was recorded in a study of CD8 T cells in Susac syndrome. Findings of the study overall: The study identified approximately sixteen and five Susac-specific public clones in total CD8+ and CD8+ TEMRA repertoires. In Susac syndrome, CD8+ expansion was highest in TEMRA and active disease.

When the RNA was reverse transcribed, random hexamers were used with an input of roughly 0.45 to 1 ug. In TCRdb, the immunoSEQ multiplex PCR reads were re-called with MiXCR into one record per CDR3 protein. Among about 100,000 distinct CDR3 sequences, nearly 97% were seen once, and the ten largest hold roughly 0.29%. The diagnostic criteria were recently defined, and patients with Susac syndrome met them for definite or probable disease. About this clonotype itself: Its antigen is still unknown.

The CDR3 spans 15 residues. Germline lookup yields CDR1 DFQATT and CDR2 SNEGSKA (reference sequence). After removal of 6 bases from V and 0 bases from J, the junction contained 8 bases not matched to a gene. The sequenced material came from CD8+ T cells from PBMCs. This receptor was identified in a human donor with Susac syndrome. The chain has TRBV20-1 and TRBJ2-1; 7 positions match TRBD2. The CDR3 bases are TGCAGTGCGGGAGGGACTTTGAGCTCCTACAATGAGCAGTTCTTC. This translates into CSAGGTLSSYNEQFF.